These 27 T cell receptor beta chains were sequenced from one sample in a study of cytomegalovirus exposure and HLA in healthy donors. The PCR made use of 60 Vbeta and 13 Jbeta primers. Generated by immunoSEQ multiplex PCR, the TCRdb table keeps only in-frame clones and is missing some. The table has 150,000 to 200,000 clones, around 80% seen once. Sequencing was carried out using PBMCs. These receptors were taken from a woman aged 45-60 years in good health and CMV-seronegative.

This clone was observed a handful of times. The J gene is TRBJ2-2, the V gene TRBV7-9, with 8 bases identical to TRBD2. The CDR3 consists of 15 residues. CDR1 and CDR2 (germline): SEHNR, FQNEAQ (reference sequence). J lost 1 base, V lost 3 bases, and 1 base had no gene match. The DNA of the CDR3 is TGTGCCAGCAGCTTGGCGGGGGGGAACACCGGGGAGCTGTTTTTT. Its protein product is CASSLAGGNTGELFF.

The chain is built from TRBV28 and TRBJ2-7, with TRBD1 as a possible D gene (5 bases). In germline, CDR1 is MDHEN, CDR2 SYDVKM. Trimming took off 6 bases at V and 7 bases at J, with 13 bases between the two ends. The CDR3 is made up of 12 amino acids. The CDR3: CASSPDRAEQYF. The DNA of the CDR3 is TGTGCCAGCAGCCCTGACAGAGCAGAGCAGTACTTC.

This chain connects TRBV7-8 to TRBJ2-5; 8 positions agree with TRBD1. Trimming removed 8 bases from V and 5 bases from J; junction bases left unmatched: 16. This CDR3 comprises 16 residues. Germline loops: CDR1 SGHVS, CDR2 FQNEAQ. The CDR3 protein is CASHDKIQGAWETQYF. The CDR3 DNA follows: TGTGCCAGCCATGATAAAATCCAGGGGGCATGGGAGACCCAGTACTTC.

CDR3 in amino acids: CASSYRTGPPGDGYTF. The CDR3 nucleotides are TGTGCCAGCAGCTACCGGACAGGCCCACCGGGGGATGGCTACACCTTC. The chain combines TRBV4-2 with TRBJ1-2; TRBD1 agrees at 7 bases. Germline CDR1 LGHNA, CDR2 YNFKEQ. Trimming cost V 5 bases and J 6 bases; bases outside gene matches: 15. The CDR3 contains 16 residues.

The chain carries TRBV2 and TRBJ1-3, with D possibly being TRBD1 (6 bases). Germline CDR1 and CDR2: SNHLY and FYNNEI. This CDR3 contains 15 residues. V gave up 6 bases and J gave up 0 bases, with 12 bases separating them. The CDR3 loop reads CASRPRTDSGNTIYF. CDR3 nucleotides: TGTGCCAGCAGACCAAGGACAGACTCTGGAAACACCATATATTTT.

This clone was seen only a few times. The J gene is TRBJ1-3, the V gene TRBV6-5, with TRBD1 matching 8 bases. This CDR3 region has 14 residues. V was clipped by 7 bases and J by 4 bases; unmatched bases: 6. CDR1 is MNHEY and CDR2 is SVGAGI in the germline V gene. Here the CDR3 reads CASKTGGTGNTIYF. The CDR3 DNA sequence: TGTGCCAGCAAAACAGGGGGGACAGGAAACACCATATATTTT.

The genes are TRBV10-1 and TRBJ2-7, with D possibly matching TRBD1 (5 bases). This CDR3 region has 13 residues. Trimming took off 5 bases at V and 2 bases at J, with 10 bases between the two ends. Germline-derived CDR1 and CDR2 are WNHNN and SYGVQD (reference sequence). CDR3 DNA: TGCGCCAGCAGTCAGGGTGGAACCTACGAGCAGTACTTC. It codes for CASSQGGTYEQYF.

This sequence joins TRBV4-3 and TRBJ2-1; TRBD2 matches 8 bases. This CDR3 comprises 16 residues. After removal of 2 bases from V and 9 bases from J, the junction contained 12 bases not matched to a gene. The germline CDR1 and CDR2 sequences are LGHNA and YSLEER. The CDR3 DNA reads TGCGCCAGCAGCCAATCCGGGACTAGGGGTAATGGTGAGCAGTTCTTC. This codes for CASSQSGTRGNGEQFF.

The rearrangement links TRBV4-3 to TRBJ2-5, with 10 positions matching TRBD2. The CDR3 contains 14 residues. The V segment lost 4 bases and the J segment 11 bases; nucleotides outside the gene matches: 10. Germline V lookup: CDR1 LGHNA, CDR2 YSLEER. The CDR3 nucleotides read TGCGCCAGCAGCCGGGGGCTAGCGGGGGTTGAGCAGTACTTC. Translation gives CASSRGLAGVEQYF.

J is TRBJ1-2 and V is TRBV30; 10 nucleotides agree with TRBD1. There are 13 residues in the CDR3. V was clipped by 7 bases and J by 6 bases; unmatched bases: 8. The germline gives CDR1 GTSNPN, CDR2 SVGIG (reference sequence). CDR3 bases: TGTGCCTCGTACCTCGACAGGGGGCATGGCTACACCTTC. Its protein is CASYLDRGHGYTF.

The chain employs TRBV27 and TRBJ1-1; tentative D call: TRBD1 (6 bases). CDR3 size: 14 residues. Per the germline V gene, CDR1 is MNHEY and CDR2 is SMNVEV (reference sequence). Trimming took 8 bases from V and 0 from J, leaving 13 bases between them. The CDR3 DNA is TGTGCCAGCGCCCCGGGACAACTGAACACTGAAGCTTTCTTT. Amino acids: CASAPGQLNTEAFF.

This rearrangement joins TRBV5-1 to TRBJ2-5, with D tentatively TRBD1 (5 bases). There are 14 residues in the CDR3. Looked up from germline, CDR1 is SGHRS and CDR2 is YFSETQ. Trimming removed 0 bases from V and 4 bases from J, with 10 bases in between. The CDR3 region has the DNA TGCGCCAGCAGCTTGGGGCAGGGTATAGAGACCCAGTACTTC. As protein: CASSLGQGIETQYF.

The chain employs TRBV7-2 and TRBJ2-7, with TRBD1 identical over 11 bases. Germline V gene sequence: CDR1 SGHTA, CDR2 FQGNSA. Germline trimming cut 4 bases from V and 5 bases from J; bases unmatched to any gene: 4. The CDR3 has 14 residues. CDR3 nucleotide sequence: TGTGCCAGCAGCTGGGACAGGGGGTCCAACGAGCAGTACTTC. Its protein product is CASSWDRGSNEQYF.

This chain's CDR3 is CASSSDRGTDTQYF. Here the CDR3 DNA reads TGTGCCAGCTCATCGGACAGGGGCACAGATACGCAGTATTTT. The gene calls are TRBV18 and TRBJ2-3, with 8 bases matching TRBD1. CDR1 KGHSH and CDR2 LQKENI come from the germline V gene. This CDR3 region has 14 residues. The ends lost 5 bases at V and 1 base at J; junction bases unmatched: 2.

In this sample, this clone turned up a few times. The V gene is TRBV25-1, the J gene TRBJ2-7, with 7 bases identical to TRBD1. CDR3 length: 14 residues. Trimming took 5 bases from V and 6 from J; bases not matched to a gene: 10. Germline loops: CDR1 MGHDK, CDR2 SYGVNS. The CDR3, as DNA: TGTGCCAGCAGTACGAAGGGGGCCACTGGCGAGCAGTACTTC. It is translated as CASSTKGATGEQYF.

Only one count was recorded for this clone. The chain joins TRBV29-1 to TRBJ2-5, with TRBD2 matching 8 bases. Germline CDR1 reads SQVTM; CDR2 reads ANQGSEA. Trimming took 6 bases from V and 5 from J; bases not matched to a gene: 8. The CDR3 spans 13 residues. Written as DNA, the CDR3 is TGCAGCGTCAACCGGGAGGGGTGGGAGACCCAGTACTTC. Residues: CSVNREGWETQYF.

This clone occurred once. The J gene is TRBJ1-1, the V gene TRBV27; D gene uncertain. This CDR3 has 15 residues. V lost 5 bases to trimming and J lost 0 bases, with 13 bases between them. The germline V gene has CDR1 MNHEY and CDR2 SMNVEV (reference sequence). The CDR3 DNA reads TGTGCCAGCAGTAGCACGGGGAAAATGAACACTGAAGCTTTCTTT. Translating it yields CASSSTGKMNTEAFF.

The CDR3 reads CASSPRGGAEKVQFF. CDR3 bases: TGTGCCAGCAGTCCCCGGGGGGGCGCCGAGAAGGTGCAGTTCTTC. The chain employs TRBV27 and TRBJ2-1; 8 bases agree with TRBD2. V lost 5 bases to trimming and J lost 12 bases; unmatched junction nucleotides: 15. Germline V gene sequence: CDR1 MNHEY, CDR2 SMNVEV (reference sequence). CDR3 length equals 15 residues.

V gene TRBV18 combines with J gene TRBJ2-7, with 9 bases lining up with TRBD1. CDR1 and CDR2 from the germline V gene are KGHSH and LQKENI. There are 14 residues in the CDR3. Trimming removed 3 bases from V and 9 bases from J; junction bases left unmatched: 9. The CDR3 loop reads CASSPRDRATGQYF. The CDR3 DNA reads TGTGCCAGCTCACCCCGGGACAGGGCGACCGGGCAGTACTTC.

The chain carries TRBV18 and TRBJ1-1; TRBD1 matches at 8 bases. This CDR3 has 17 amino acids. CDR1 and CDR2 (germline): KGHSH, LQKENI. The junction had 9 bases not matched to a gene; V was cut back by 1 base and J by 2 bases. CDR3 bases: TGTGCCAGCTCACCACTGCCGGGCCAGGGGGCTAACACTGAAGCTTTCTTT. Protein: CASSPLPGQGANTEAFF. Drawing the rest from reference TRBV18 and TRBJ1-1, the complete variable domain is NAGVMQNPRHLVRRRGQEARLRCSPMKGHSHVYWYRQLPEEGLKFMVYLQKENIIDESGMPKERFSAEFPKEGPSILRIQQVVRGDSAAYFCASSPLPGQGANTEAFFGQGTRLTVV.

The chain has TRBV5-6 and TRBJ1-4, with TRBD1 identical over 8 bases. CDR3 length equals 14 residues. Germline values: CDR1 SGHDT, CDR2 YYEEEE. V lost 4 bases to trimming and J lost 3 bases; unmatched junction nucleotides: 2. The chain's CDR3 is CASSRTGPNEKLFF. The CDR3 DNA reads TGTGCCAGCAGCCGGACAGGGCCTAATGAAAAACTGTTTTTT.

This clone was found a few times. The chain links TRBV19 to TRBJ2-1, with TRBD2 matching over 9 bases. This CDR3 has 16 residues. V lost 4 bases, J lost 3 bases, and 7 bases stayed unmatched. Germline lookup yields CDR1 LNHDA and CDR2 SQIVND (reference sequence). This CDR3 reads CASSSGGGLGYNEQFF. Written as DNA, the CDR3 is TGTGCCAGTAGTAGCGGGGGGGGCCTCGGCTACAATGAGCAGTTCTTC.

The genes are TRBV28 and TRBJ1-1; D possibly corresponds to TRBD1 (5 bases). The length of the CDR3 is 14 residues. Germline lookup yields CDR1 MDHEN and CDR2 SYDVKM. Deletions cut 3 bases from V and 2 bases from J, with 10 bases between. CDR3 protein: CASSFQGPNTEAFF. In DNA, the CDR3 is TGTGCCAGCAGTTTTCAGGGCCCCAACACTGAAGCTTTCTTT.

The CDR3 sequence: CASSHPGTGPTSPGRENTDTQYF. The CDR3 DNA sequence: TGCGCCAGCAGCCACCCTGGGACGGGACCGACTAGCCCGGGGCGTGAAAACACAGATACGCAGTATTTT. The J gene is TRBJ2-3, the V gene TRBV5-1, with 7 bases matching TRBD2. Germline V gene sequence: CDR1 SGHRS, CDR2 YFSETQ. The CDR3 is made up of 23 amino acids. The junction had 31 bases not matched to a gene; V was cut back by 4 bases and J by 2 bases. The full variable domain, rest sourced from reference TRBV5-1 and TRBJ2-3, is KAGVTQTPRYLIKTRGQQVTLSCSPISGHRSVSWYQQTPGQGLQFLFEYFSETQRNKGNFPGRFSGRQFSNSRSEMNVSTLELGDSALYLCASSHPGTGPTSPGRENTDTQYFGPGTRLTVL.

This clone was picked up a small number of times. J is TRBJ1-1 and V is TRBV6-1; D unclear. In germline, CDR1 is MNHNS, CDR2 SASEGT. Trimming removed 8 bases at V and 4 bases at J, with 5 bases between. The CDR3 runs to 10 residues. Here the CDR3 DNA reads TGTGCCAGCGGAGCCACTGAAGCTTTCTTT. Translation: CASGATEAFF.

The V and J genes are TRBV4-2 and TRBJ2-5; D is undetermined. CDR3 size: 13 residues. The V end lost 4 bases, the J end lost 2 bases, and 8 bases lay between the germline ends. Germline CDR1 LGHNA, CDR2 YNFKEQ. In nucleotides, the CDR3 is TGTGCCAGCAGCCCCTACGGGCAAGAGACCCAGTACTTC. Its translation is CASSPYGQETQYF.

The chain links TRBV19 to TRBJ1-1; 8 bases line up with TRBD1. There are 15 residues in the CDR3. The germline gives CDR1 LNHDA, CDR2 SQIVND (reference sequence). J was trimmed by 4 bases and V by 4 bases; bases with no gene match: 8. The DNA for the CDR3 is TGTGCCAGTAGTAGGGGGACAGGAGGAGTCACTGAAGCTTTCTTT. Its translation: CASSRGTGGVTEAFF.